Below, 11 T cell receptor beta chains from the same sample are listed, as sequenced in a study of blood T cell repertoires in COVID-19. Assay: immunoSEQ multiplex PCR; the TCRdb copy retains only in-frame clones and omits some. The sample yields about 83,000 clones, around 90% seen once. The material sequenced was peripheral blood. These TCRs come from a woman aged 80 or over with active or convalescent COVID-19.

The chain joins TRBV4-1 to TRBJ1-4; D call uncertain. V gave up 1 base and J gave up 8 bases, with 11 bases separating them. The germline V gene has CDR1 MGHRA and CDR2 YSYEKL. The CDR3 sequence is 14 residues long. The CDR3: CASSQVSLREKLFF. For the CDR3, the DNA is TGCGCCAGCAGCCAAGTATCTCTGAGGGAAAAACTGTTTTTT.

The gene calls are TRBV28 and TRBJ1-4, with D perhaps TRBD1 (6 bases). Looked up from germline, CDR1 is MDHEN and CDR2 is SYDVKM. CDR3 length: 15 amino acids. Trimming took 3 bases from V and 3 from J, leaving 11 bases between them. CDR3 coding DNA: TGTGCCAGCAGTTTTTGGGGGCTGGCTAATGAAAAACTGTTTTTT. It yields the protein CASSFWGLANEKLFF.

The chain joins TRBV7-2 to TRBJ1-1; tentatively, D is TRBD1 (5 bases). This CDR3 has 14 amino acids. The V gene lost 7 bases and the J gene lost 6 bases, with 18 bases spanning the gap. In germline, CDR1 is SGHTA, CDR2 FQGNSA. Here the CDR3 reads CASKQTAGSPEAFF. The CDR3 nucleotides read TGTGCCAGCAAACAGACAGCCGGCTCCCCTGAAGCTTTCTTT.

This clone was found a few times. The V and J genes are TRBV5-1 and TRBJ1-5, with D uncertain. This CDR3 has 13 amino acids. Germline CDR1 is SGHRS and CDR2 is YFSETQ. The V end lost 6 bases, the J end lost 5 bases, and 12 bases lay between the germline ends. CDR3 amino acids: CASTRLGDQPQHF. The CDR3, as DNA: TGCGCCAGCACCCGCCTCGGGGATCAGCCCCAGCATTTT. Together with reference TRBV5-1 and TRBJ1-5, the CDR3 gives the full variable domain: KAGVTQTPRYLIKTRGQQVTLSCSPISGHRSVSWYQQTPGQGLQFLFEYFSETQRNKGNFPGRFSGRQFSNSRSEMNVSTLELGDSALYLCASTRLGDQPQHFGDGTRLSIL.

The chain uses TRBV28 and TRBJ1-1, with D tentatively TRBD1 (6 bases). Trimming removed 5 bases at V and 6 bases at J, with 16 bases between. Germline assignment: CDR1 MDHEN and CDR2 SYDVKM. The CDR3 length is 14 residues. CDR3 nucleotides: TGTGCCAGCAGTCCTTTCCAGGGGAGGGCTGAAGCTTTCTTT. Its protein is CASSPFQGRAEAFF.

The chain employs TRBV6-4 and TRBJ2-3; 11 nucleotides match TRBD1. Germline V CDR1 and CDR2: MRHNA, SNTAGT. This CDR3 spans 16 amino acids. V lost 2 bases, J lost 3 bases, and 4 bases stayed unmatched. The CDR3 sequence is CASSDRGQGGTDTQYF. The CDR3 DNA is TGTGCCAGCAGTGACCGGGGACAGGGGGGGACAGATACGCAGTATTTT.

This clone has only one observation. V and J are TRBV6-5 and TRBJ2-5, with TRBD2 matching over 8 bases. Germline V gives CDR1 MNHEY, CDR2 SVGAGI. This CDR3 is built from 14 residues. The V gene end was trimmed by 6 bases and the J gene end by 2 bases; junction bases not matched to a gene: 5. CDR3 nucleotides: TGTGCCAGCAGCTACGGGGGGGCGCAAGAGACCCAGTACTTC. Its protein is CASSYGGAQETQYF.

The CDR3 sequence is CASSLTITGELFF. The CDR3 coding sequence is TGTGCCAGCAGCCTGACTATCACCGGGGAGCTGTTTTTT. The J gene is TRBJ2-2, the V gene TRBV7-2; TRBD2 might be the D (5 bases). CDR3 size: 13 residues. Trimming took 5 bases from V and 4 from J, leaving 8 bases between them. The germline V gene has CDR1 SGHTA and CDR2 FQGNSA.

The chain couples TRBV2 to TRBJ1-4; TRBD1 agrees at 9 bases. J gave up 8 bases and V 5 bases, and 15 bases lay outside the gene matches. Germline values: CDR1 SNHLY, CDR2 FYNNEI. The CDR3 is 17 residues long. The CDR3 coding sequence is TGTGCCAGCAGTCGACAGGGGGGAAGTCCACTCAGAGAAAAACTGTTTTTT. Translation gives CASSRQGGSPLREKLFF.

The chain combines TRBV9 with TRBJ2-3; TRBD2 matches 8 bases. The length of the CDR3 is 15 residues. With 0 bases clipped from V and 2 bases from J, the junction kept 2 bases outside the gene matches. The germline V gene encodes CDR1 SGDLS and CDR2 YYNGEE. For the CDR3, the DNA is TGTGCCAGCAGCGTAGGTAGCGGGGTCACAGATACGCAGTATTTT. As protein: CASSVGSGVTDTQYF.

The chain employs TRBV7-3 and TRBJ1-2; TRBD1 is a possible D gene (6 bases). The germline V gene encodes CDR1 SGHTA and CDR2 FQGTGA. The CDR3 is made up of 14 amino acids. V gave up 5 bases and J gave up 3 bases, with 13 bases separating them. In DNA, the CDR3 is TGTGCCAGCAGCCAAAGGGGGTCGGACTATGGCTACACCTTC. Amino acid sequence: CASSQRGSDYGYTF.